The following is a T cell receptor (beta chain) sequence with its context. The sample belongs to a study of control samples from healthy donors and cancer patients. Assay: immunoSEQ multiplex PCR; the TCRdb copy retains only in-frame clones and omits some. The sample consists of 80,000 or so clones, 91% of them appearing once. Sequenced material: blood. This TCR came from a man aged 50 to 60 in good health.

CDR3 sequence: CASSNRGWGTDTQYF. CDR3 DNA sequence: TGTGCCAGTAGTAACAGGGGATGGGGCACAGATACGCAGTATTTT. The chain joins TRBV19 to TRBJ2-3; 7 bases are shared with TRBD1. Germline V lookup: CDR1 LNHDA, CDR2 SQIVND (reference sequence). The trim removed 4 bases at V and 1 base at J, leaving 5 bases unmatched. This CDR3 has 15 residues.